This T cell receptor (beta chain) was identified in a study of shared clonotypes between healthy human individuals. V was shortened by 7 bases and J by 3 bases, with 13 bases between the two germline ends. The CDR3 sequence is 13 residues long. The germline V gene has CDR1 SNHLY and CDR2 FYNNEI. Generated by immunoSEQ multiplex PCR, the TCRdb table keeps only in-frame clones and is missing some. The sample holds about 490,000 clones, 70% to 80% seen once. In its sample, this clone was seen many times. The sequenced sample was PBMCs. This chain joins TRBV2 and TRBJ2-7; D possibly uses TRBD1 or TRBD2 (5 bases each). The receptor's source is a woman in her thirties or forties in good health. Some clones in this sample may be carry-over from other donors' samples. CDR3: CASTLGTSYEQYF. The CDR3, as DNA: TGTGCCAGCACCCTGGGGACGAGCTACGAGCAGTACTTC. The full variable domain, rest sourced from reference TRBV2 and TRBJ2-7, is EPEVTQTPSHQVTQMGQEVILRCVPISNHLYFYWYRQILGQKVEFLVSFYNNEISEKSEIFDDQFSVERPDGSNFTLKIRSTKLEDSAMYFCASTLGTSYEQYFGPGTRLTVT.